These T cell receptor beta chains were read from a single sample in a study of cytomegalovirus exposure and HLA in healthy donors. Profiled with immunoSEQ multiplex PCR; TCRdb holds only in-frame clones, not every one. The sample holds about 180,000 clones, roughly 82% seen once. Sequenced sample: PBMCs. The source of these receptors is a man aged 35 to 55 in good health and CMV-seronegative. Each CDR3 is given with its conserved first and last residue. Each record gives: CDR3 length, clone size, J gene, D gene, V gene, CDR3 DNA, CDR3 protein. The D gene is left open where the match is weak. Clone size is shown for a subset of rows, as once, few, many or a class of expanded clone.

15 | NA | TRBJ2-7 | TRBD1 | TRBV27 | TGTGCCAGCCGAGCCCCGGGACAGGGCTCCTACGAGCAGTACTTC | CASRAPGQGSYEQYF
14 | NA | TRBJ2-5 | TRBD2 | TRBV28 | TGTGCCAGCAGTTTGCGGGGGGGCCTAAAGACCCAGTACTTC | CASSLRGGLKTQYF
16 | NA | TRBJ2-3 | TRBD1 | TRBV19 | TGTGCCAGTAGTGGACCGGACAGGGGGCGGACAGATACGCAGTATTTT | CASSGPDRGRTDTQYF
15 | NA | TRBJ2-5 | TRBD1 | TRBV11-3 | TGTGCCAGCAGCCTGACAGGGGCCGTACAAGAGACCCAGTACTTC | CASSLTGAVQETQYF
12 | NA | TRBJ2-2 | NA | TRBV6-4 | TGTGCCAGCGGAACAGGGACCGGGGAGCTGTTTTTT | CASGTGTGELFF
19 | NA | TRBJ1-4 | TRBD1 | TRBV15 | TGTGCCACCAGCAGAGATCGCGACAGGGTTACGGGGGCTAATGAAAAACTGTTTTTT | CATSRDRDRVTGANEKLFF
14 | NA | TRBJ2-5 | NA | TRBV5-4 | TGTGCCAGCAGCCTTGGAGGGGGGGGCGAGACCCAGTACTTC | CASSLGGGGETQYF
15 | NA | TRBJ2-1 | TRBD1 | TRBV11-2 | TGTGCCAGCAGCTTCTCGGCAGGGGGTATGGGGGAGCAGTTCTTC | CASSFSAGGMGEQFF
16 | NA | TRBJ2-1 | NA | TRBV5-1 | TGCGCCAGCAGCTTGGGAGGGGGATCCCGCAATGGTGAGCAGTTCTTC | CASSLGGGSRNGEQFF
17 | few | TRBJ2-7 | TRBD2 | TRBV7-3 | TGTGCCAGCAGCCCCCCGGGACTAGCGGGAGGGTGGAGGGAGCAGTACTTC | CASSPPGLAGGWREQYF
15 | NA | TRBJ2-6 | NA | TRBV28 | TGTGCCAGCAGTAAAGGGGGAGCTGGGGCCAACGTCCTGACTTTC | CASSKGGAGANVLTF
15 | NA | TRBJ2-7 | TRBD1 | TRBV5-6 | TGTGCCAGCAGCAAAGTCCCGGGACAGGGTTACGAGCAGTACTTC | CASSKVPGQGYEQYF